Each of the 23 T cell receptor beta chains below was sequenced from the same sample in a study of shared clonotypes between healthy human individuals. Profiled with immunoSEQ multiplex PCR; TCRdb holds only in-frame clones, not every one. Of over 1.5 million clones listed, 95% to 99% are singletons. Sequences were obtained from naive CD4+ T cells sorted from blood. Subset noted: CD45RA+ positively selected. The receptor source for this set is a man aged 25-45 years in good health.

The rearrangement uses TRBV18 and TRBJ1-4, with no clear D. The V gene's germline CDR1 is KGHSH and CDR2 LQKENI. V lost 2 bases and J 3 bases, leaving 13 bases between the germline ends. The CDR3 consists of 16 residues. The DNA of the CDR3 is TGTGCCAGCTCACCAGTGGCGGCTCGCGCTAATGAAAAACTGTTTTTT. This gives the protein CASSPVAARANEKLFF.

The gene calls are TRBV4-2 and TRBJ1-1, with D tentatively TRBD1 (5 bases). The V end lost 7 bases, the J end lost 5 bases, and 23 bases lay between the germline ends. CDR1 LGHNA and CDR2 YNFKEQ come from the germline V gene. CDR3 size: 16 residues. CDR3 sequence: CASTPLGEGRGTEAFF. For the CDR3, the DNA is TGTGCCAGCACCCCACTGGGTGAGGGACGTGGGACTGAAGCTTTCTTT.

This chain joins TRBV11-2 and TRBJ2-5; D might be TRBD1 or TRBD2, each matching 5 bases. V lost 0 bases to trimming and J lost 7 bases, with 15 bases between them. CDR1 is SGHAT and CDR2 is FQNNGV in the germline V gene. CDR3 length equals 15 residues. The CDR3 reads CASSLEGWDEPTQYF. CDR3 DNA: TGTGCCAGCAGCTTAGAAGGATGGGACGAACCGACCCAGTACTTC. The full variable domain, completed using reference TRBV11-2 and TRBJ2-5, is EAGVAQSPRYKIIEKRQSVAFWCNPISGHATLYWYQQILGQGPKLLIQFQNNGVVDDSQLPKDRFSAERLKGVDSTLKIQPAKLEDSAVYLCASSLEGWDEPTQYFGPGTRLLVL.

The V gene is TRBV5-1, the J gene TRBJ2-7; D possibly corresponds to TRBD1 (7 bases). CDR3 length equals 15 residues. Trimming left V 1 base short and J 5 bases short, with 16 bases between. The germline V gene encodes CDR1 SGHRS and CDR2 YFSETQ. The DNA of the CDR3 is TGCGCCAGCAGCTTGTCTCAGGGGGGAGTAGACGAGCAGTACTTC. Residues: CASSLSQGGVDEQYF.

The J gene is TRBJ2-1, the V gene TRBV7-3, with 16 positions matching TRBD2. CDR3 length equals 19 residues. Looked up from germline, CDR1 is SGHTA and CDR2 is FQGTGA. The J segment lost 4 bases and the V segment lost 4 bases, leaving 10 bases of the junction unmatched. This CDR3 is CASSSVPGLAGGGYNEQFF. The DNA of the CDR3 is TGTGCCAGCAGCTCGGTCCCGGGACTAGCGGGAGGGGGATACAATGAGCAGTTCTTC.

The CDR3: CASSPQGFGTEAFF. CDR3 DNA sequence: TGTGCCAGCAGCCCACAGGGGTTTGGCACTGAAGCTTTCTTT. The V call is TRBV7-3, the J call TRBJ1-1; 7 bases agree with TRBD1. V trimming: 5 bases; J trimming: 4 bases; junction bases outside the gene matches: 7. There are 14 residues in the CDR3. Germline CDR1 and CDR2: SGHTA and FQGTGA.

This chain uses TRBV5-6 with TRBJ1-2, with TRBD1 as a possible D gene (5 bases). This CDR3 has 14 amino acids. CDR1 is SGHDT and CDR2 is YYEEEE in the germline V gene. V lost 4 bases, J lost 1 base, and 11 bases lay in between. The DNA of the CDR3 is TGTGCCAGCAGCGCGGGACGAGATAACTATGGCTACACCTTC. Translation gives CASSAGRDNYGYTF.

The chain links TRBV5-1 to TRBJ2-2, with TRBD2 matching 11 bases. Trimming cost V 7 bases and J 0 bases; bases outside gene matches: 2. CDR1 SGHRS and CDR2 YFSETQ come from the germline V gene. This CDR3 is built from 15 residues. The chain's CDR3 is CASASGGTNTGELFF. Written as DNA, the CDR3 is TGCGCCAGCGCTAGCGGGGGGACGAACACCGGGGAGCTGTTTTTT.

Concerning this clone itself: Different DNA sequences within this sample yield the same CDR3. The gene calls are TRBV9 and TRBJ2-1; 10 bases are shared with TRBD2. Germline V gene lookup returns CDR1 SGDLS and CDR2 YYNGEE. V gave up 0 bases and J gave up 10 bases; unmatched junction bases: 1. This CDR3 comprises 13 residues. The CDR3 spells CASSVGTSGEQFF. The CDR3 region has the DNA TGTGCCAGCAGCGTAGGGACTAGCGGAGAGCAGTTCTTC. The whole variable domain, filled in from reference TRBV9 and TRBJ2-1, reads DSGVTQTPKHLITATGQRVTLRCSPRSGDLSVYWYQQSLDQGLQFLIQYYNGEERAKGNILERFSAQQFPDLHSELNLSSLELGDSALYFCASSVGTSGEQFFGPGTRLTVL.

This chain uses TRBV6-1 with TRBJ1-1; D ambiguous. In germline, CDR1 is MNHNS, CDR2 SASEGT. The CDR3 runs 11 residues. V lost 5 bases, J lost 5 bases, and 6 bases lay in between. The CDR3 loop is CASSKGTEAFF. Written as DNA, the CDR3 is TGTGCCAGCAGTAAAGGTACTGAAGCTTTCTTT.

The chain couples TRBV11-2 to TRBJ2-5; the D is unclear. The germline gives CDR1 SGHAT, CDR2 FQNNGV. This CDR3 region has 11 residues. Between the trimmed V and J ends, which lost 4 bases and 4 bases, there was a span of 4 bases. CDR3 loop: CASSYSETQYF. In DNA, the CDR3 is TGTGCCAGCAGCTACTCAGAGACCCAGTACTTC.

This chain links TRBV5-4 with TRBJ2-5; D is unclear. The V end was cut by 0 bases, the J end by 4 bases, with 10 bases between. Germline V gene data show CDR1 as SGHNT and CDR2 as YYREEE (reference sequence). This CDR3 spans 14 amino acids. The CDR3 DNA follows: TGTGCCAGCAGCTTGGGAGGTCTAGGAGAGACCCAGTACTTC. It codes for CASSLGGLGETQYF.

V is TRBV11-2 and J is TRBJ1-4; 9 nucleotides match TRBD1. The CDR3 consists of 17 residues. The germline V gene has CDR1 SGHAT and CDR2 FQNNGV. With V trimmed by 0 bases and J by 3 bases, 5 bases remained unmatched. The CDR3 loop reads CASSLEQGASPNEKLFF. For the CDR3, the DNA is TGTGCCAGCAGCTTAGAACAGGGGGCCTCCCCTAATGAAAAACTGTTTTTT.

The rearrangement joins TRBV2 to TRBJ1-1; D unclear. The V gene's germline CDR1 is SNHLY and CDR2 FYNNEI. Between the trimmed V and J ends, which lost 2 bases and 1 base, there was a span of 5 bases. The CDR3 consists of 13 residues. CDR3 nucleotide sequence: TGTGCCAGCAGTGAACAGAAGAACACTGAAGCTTTCTTT. Residues: CASSEQKNTEAFF.

The rearrangement joins TRBV7-9 to TRBJ1-4; the D is unclear. V was clipped by 10 bases and J by 0 bases, with 18 bases between them. The germline V gene encodes CDR1 SEHNR and CDR2 FQNEAQ (reference sequence). This CDR3 region has 16 residues. In DNA form, the CDR3 reads TGTGCCATCGTGTCGGGGAGAATTGCAACTAATGAAAAACTGTTTTTT. This gives the protein CAIVSGRIATNEKLFF. Complete variable domain (other parts from reference TRBV7-9 and TRBJ1-4): DTGVSQNPRHKITKRGQNVTFRCDPISEHNRLYWYRQTLGQGPEFLTYFQNEAQLEKSRLLSDRFSAERPKGSFSTLEIQRTEQGDSAMYLCAIVSGRIATNEKLFFGSGTQLSVL.

The chain couples TRBV5-6 to TRBJ2-3, with D possibly being TRBD1 (5 bases). V lost 0 bases and J lost 1, with 12 bases in between. Germline V gene sequence: CDR1 SGHDT, CDR2 YYEEEE. CDR3 length: 16 amino acids. The CDR3 bases are TGTGCCAGCAGCTTGGGGGGCCCCCAAGGCACAGATACGCAGTATTTT. Protein product: CASSLGGPQGTDTQYF.

The V call is TRBV7-2, the J call TRBJ1-2, with TRBD1 as a possible D gene (5 bases). Trimming removed 5 bases from V and 2 bases from J, with 18 bases in between. The CDR3 has 16 amino acids. Germline CDR1 reads SGHTA; CDR2 reads FQGNSA. The CDR3 spells CASSRQFRADNYGYTF. The DNA for the CDR3 is TGTGCCAGCAGCCGACAGTTCCGGGCAGACAACTATGGCTACACCTTC.

This chain connects TRBV15 to TRBJ2-7; 8 bases map to TRBD1. The V gene's germline CDR1 is LNHNV and CDR2 YYDKDF (reference sequence). The CDR3 length is 16 residues. J gave up 1 base and V 1 base, and 6 bases lay outside the gene matches. CDR3 protein: CATSRVRTGRSYEQYF. The CDR3 nucleotides read TGTGCCACCAGCAGAGTTCGGACAGGGAGATCCTACGAGCAGTACTTC.

This clone was seen just once. This chain connects TRBV5-6 to TRBJ1-5, with D possibly being TRBD1 (6 bases). Germline CDR1 SGHDT, CDR2 YYEEEE. The CDR3 totals 16 residues. The V end lost 1 base, the J end lost 4 bases, and 15 bases lay between the germline ends. As DNA, the CDR3 is TGTGCCAGCAGCTTGACCGGACAGTGGGGAAATCAGCCCCAGCATTTT. Its protein product is CASSLTGQWGNQPQHF. Drawing the rest from reference TRBV5-6 and TRBJ1-5, the complete variable domain is DAGVTQSPTHLIKTRGQQVTLRCSPKSGHDTVSWYQQALGQGPQFIFQYYEEEERQRGNFPDRFSGHQFPNYSSELNVNALLLGDSALYLCASSLTGQWGNQPQHFGDGTRLSIL.

This clone was picked up one time. This rearrangement joins TRBV7-2 to TRBJ2-4; D call uncertain. The CDR3 covers 17 residues. V dropped 1 base and J dropped 0 bases, with 13 bases sitting between them. From germline, CDR1 is SGHTA and CDR2 FQGNSA. In DNA, the CDR3 is TGTGCCAGCAGCTTAGACTGGCAACCTCTAGCCAAAAACATTCAGTACTTC. Its translation is CASSLDWQPLAKNIQYF.

V usage is TRBV9 and J usage is TRBJ2-3; 7 nucleotides agree with TRBD1. CDR1 SGDLS and CDR2 YYNGEE come from the germline V gene. This CDR3 has 15 amino acids. J was trimmed by 2 bases and V by 4 bases; bases with no gene match: 7. CDR3 sequence (DNA): TGTGCCAGCAGCCCTCAGGGGACAGTCACAGATACGCAGTATTTT. This sequence encodes CASSPQGTVTDTQYF.

The chain employs TRBV5-5 and TRBJ2-5, with 7 bases identical to TRBD1. Trimming removed 4 bases from V and 5 bases from J; junction bases left unmatched: 8. The CDR3 is made up of 14 amino acids. CDR1 and CDR2 (germline): SGHKS, YYEKEE (reference sequence). The CDR3 here is CASSRGQAMETQYF. CDR3 DNA: TGTGCCAGCAGCAGAGGACAGGCTATGGAGACCCAGTACTTC.

The CDR3 DNA follows: TGTGCCAGCAGCTTAGTCCCGGTCGGGAATGAGCAGTTCTTC. This encodes CASSLVPVGNEQFF. The V gene is TRBV11-1, the J gene TRBJ2-1; D gene uncertain. With 1 base removed from V and 7 bases from J, the gap between germline ends came to 11 bases. The CDR3 length is 14 residues. The germline gives CDR1 SGHAT, CDR2 FQDESV (reference sequence). Together with reference TRBV11-1 and TRBJ2-1, the CDR3 gives the full variable domain: EAEVAQSPRYKITEKSQAVAFWCDPISGHATLYWYRQILGQGPELLVQFQDESVVDDSQLPKDRFSAERLKGVDSTLKIQPAELGDSAMYLCASSLVPVGNEQFFGPGTRLTVL.